These 5 T cell receptor beta chains came from one sample sequenced in a study of STAT5B mutations in CD4+ large granular lymphocyte leukemia (dated by TCRdb to between 2021 and 2023). The library was obtained by the immunoSEQ multiplex PCR assay. As stored in TCRdb, this immuneACCESS dataset retains in-frame rearrangements with V and J assigned. A fraction of the clones does not appear; measured against another copy, unresolved V genes explain less than half of the discrepancy, and the remainder lacks a known reason. The sample table shows under 35,000 clones, and 71% are seen once. The top ten clonotypes cover roughly 0.43% of the sample. Input material: CD4+ T cells from blood buffy coats. The receptor set was obtained from a human donor in good health.

Only a few counts were recorded for this clone. The CDR3 reads CASGDPGAEAFF. CDR3 nucleotides: TGTGCCAGCGGTGACCCAGGGGCTGAAGCTTTCTTT. V and J are TRBV6-6 and TRBJ1-1, with a weak D call TRBD1 (6 bases). Germline V gives CDR1 MNHNY, CDR2 SVGAGI (reference sequence). The CDR3 covers 12 residues. Trimming stripped 8 bases from V and 6 bases from J, with 13 bases between.

In this sample, this clone turned up once. The V gene is TRBV25-1, the J gene TRBJ2-1; D not certain. Germline V gene lookup returns CDR1 MGHDK and CDR2 SYGVNS. CDR3 size: 14 residues. V was trimmed by 3 bases and J by 3 bases, leaving 9 bases between them. The CDR3 loop is CASSESGYYNEQFF. The DNA of the CDR3 is TGTGCCAGCAGTGAGTCCGGATACTACAATGAGCAGTTCTTC.

The chain links TRBV29-1 to TRBJ1-5; D not resolved. The V and J ends lost 7 bases and 7 bases respectively, with 17 bases between them. Germline CDR1 SQVTM, CDR2 ANQGSEA. The CDR3 contains 13 residues. The CDR3 nucleotides are TGCAGCGCCTCGGACGGATCGGGACAGCCCCAGCATTTT. The encoded protein is CSASDGSGQPQHF.

This clone occurred a few times. The genes are TRBV6-6 and TRBJ1-5; 7 bases match TRBD1. This CDR3 is built from 14 residues. Germline values: CDR1 MNHNY, CDR2 SVGAGI (reference sequence). V lost 6 bases and J lost 7; bases outside the gene matches: 9. This CDR3 is CASRSTGEGQPQHF. CDR3 DNA sequence: TGTGCCAGCAGGTCCACAGGGGAAGGACAGCCCCAGCATTTT.

This clone was counted a few times. The chain recombines TRBV19 with TRBJ1-6, with TRBD1 identical over 10 bases. The CDR3 spans 14 residues. V gave up 7 bases and J gave up 7 bases; unmatched junction bases: 4. The germline gives CDR1 LNHDA, CDR2 SQIVND (reference sequence). Here the CDR3 DNA reads TGTGCCAGTACCGGGACAGGGGACAATTCACCCCTCCACTTT. Translated, it gives CASTGTGDNSPLHF. Supplemented by reference TRBV19 and TRBJ1-6, the full variable domain reads DGGITQSPKYLFRKEGQNVTLSCEQNLNHDAMYWYRQDPGQGLRLIYYSQIVNDFQKGDIAEGYSVSREKKESFPLTVTSAQKNPTAFYLCASTGTGDNSPLHFGNGTRLTVT.